A selection of T cell receptor beta chains follows, all from one sample in a study of T cell responses to AZD1222 COVID-19 vaccine. TCRdb keeps only in-frame clones here, not all; method: immunoSEQ multiplex PCR. The table shows 90,000 to 110,000 clones, with around 87% occurring only once. This sample comprised peripheral blood, obtained 28 days after the second AZD1222 dose. These receptors were taken from an adult who received the AZD1222 COVID-19 vaccine. CDR3s include the opening cysteine and the closing phenylalanine or tryptophan. A D gene is named only where the DNA matches it firmly. Size is omitted from some rows. Given values are once, few, many or a class for expanded clones.

d_gene: TRBD1
j_gene: TRBJ1-1
abundance: .
v_gene: TRBV7-9
len: 15
CDR3aa: CASSPGTGINTEAFF
CDR3nt: TGTGCCAGCAGCCCAGGGACAGGGATTAACACTGAAGCTTTCTTT

d_gene: .
j_gene: TRBJ2-1
abundance: .
v_gene: TRBV6-4
len: 15
CDR3aa: CASSDSPDSYNEQFF
CDR3nt: TGTGCCAGCAGTGACTCGCCGGACAGCTACAATGAGCAGTTCTTC

d_gene: .
j_gene: TRBJ2-5
abundance: .
v_gene: TRBV7-8
len: 15
CDR3aa: CASSLERGGGETQYF
CDR3nt: TGTGCCAGCAGCTTAGAGAGGGGCGGAGGAGAGACCCAGTACTTC

d_gene: TRBD1
j_gene: TRBJ1-2
abundance: .
v_gene: TRBV7-9
len: 15
CDR3aa: CASSLDLGTGDGYTF
CDR3nt: TGTGCCAGCAGCTTAGATCTCGGGACAGGAGATGGCTACACCTTC

d_gene: .
j_gene: TRBJ1-2
abundance: .
v_gene: TRBV14
len: 14
CDR3aa: CASSQDLGAYGYTF
CDR3nt: TGTGCCAGCAGCCAAGATCTCGGGGCCTATGGCTACACCTTC

d_gene: TRBD1
j_gene: TRBJ1-1
abundance: once
v_gene: TRBV19
len: 12
CDR3aa: CASKQGDTEAFF
CDR3nt: TGTGCCAGTAAACAGGGGGACACTGAAGCTTTCTTT

d_gene: .
j_gene: TRBJ2-3
abundance: .
v_gene: TRBV29-1
len: 13
CDR3aa: CSVDLISTDTQYF
CDR3nt: TGCAGCGTTGATTTGATTAGCACAGATACGCAGTATTTT

d_gene: .
j_gene: TRBJ1-2
abundance: .
v_gene: TRBV7-8
len: 13
CDR3aa: CASSKVERYGYTF
CDR3nt: TGTGCCAGCAGCAAGGTGGAAAGATATGGCTACACCTTC

d_gene: .
j_gene: TRBJ2-2
abundance: few
v_gene: TRBV5-1
len: 16
CDR3aa: CASSYGSGANTGELFF
CDR3nt: TGCGCCAGCAGCTACGGATCGGGGGCGAACACCGGGGAGCTGTTTTTT

d_gene: .
j_gene: TRBJ2-3
abundance: .
v_gene: TRBV11-2
len: 13
CDR3aa: CASSFSFADTQYF
CDR3nt: TGTGCCAGCAGCTTTTCCTTTGCAGATACGCAGTATTTT

d_gene: TRBD1
j_gene: TRBJ1-5
abundance: .
v_gene: TRBV27
len: 17
CDR3aa: CASSLRNRGCGNQPQHF
CDR3nt: TGTGCCAGCAGTTTACGGAACAGGGGGTGTGGGAATCAGCCCCAGCATTTT

d_gene: TRBD1
j_gene: TRBJ2-3
abundance: .
v_gene: TRBV19
len: 15
CDR3aa: CASRPGTGLIDTQYF
CDR3nt: TGTGCCAGTAGGCCCGGGACAGGGCTAATTGATACGCAGTATTTT

d_gene: .
j_gene: TRBJ2-5
abundance: .
v_gene: TRBV4-2
len: 13
CDR3aa: CASSQEVWETQYF
CDR3nt: TGTGCCAGCAGCCAAGAAGTTTGGGAGACCCAGTACTTC

d_gene: .
j_gene: TRBJ1-1
abundance: .
v_gene: TRBV6-2/TRBV6-3
len: 12
CDR3aa: CASSSMNTEAFF
CDR3nt: TGTGCCAGCAGTTCCATGAACACTGAAGCTTTCTTT

d_gene: TRBD1
j_gene: TRBJ2-7
abundance: once
v_gene: TRBV28
len: 15
CDR3aa: CASSFVGQGDHEQYF
CDR3nt: TGTGCCAGCAGTTTTGTGGGACAGGGAGACCACGAGCAGTACTTC

d_gene: TRBD2
j_gene: TRBJ2-7
abundance: .
v_gene: TRBV18
len: 14
CDR3aa: CASSPLSGTVEQYF
CDR3nt: TGTGCCAGCTCACCACTTAGCGGGACGGTCGAGCAGTACTTC

d_gene: .
j_gene: TRBJ2-5
abundance: .
v_gene: TRBV2
len: 12
CDR3aa: CASGGTGETQYF
CDR3nt: TGTGCCAGCGGGGGGACCGGGGAGACCCAGTACTTC

d_gene: .
j_gene: TRBJ2-1
abundance: .
v_gene: TRBV7-2
len: 14
CDR3aa: CASSLAVADYEQFF
CDR3nt: TGTGCCAGCAGCTTAGCCGTGGCGGACTATGAGCAGTTCTTC

d_gene: .
j_gene: TRBJ1-1
abundance: .
v_gene: TRBV6-5
len: 14
CDR3aa: CASSRGTLNTEAFF
CDR3nt: TGTGCCAGCAGTAGAGGGACCTTGAACACTGAAGCTTTCTTT

d_gene: .
j_gene: TRBJ1-2
abundance: .
v_gene: TRBV27
len: 16
CDR3aa: CASSHSPLGGGYGYTF
CDR3nt: TGTGCCAGCAGCCACTCCCCGCTAGGGGGTGGCTATGGCTACACCTTC

d_gene: .
j_gene: TRBJ1-1
abundance: .
v_gene: TRBV4-2
len: 13
CDR3aa: CASSQGKGTEAFF
CDR3nt: TGTGCCAGCAGCCAGGGGAAGGGGACTGAAGCTTTCTTT

d_gene: TRBD2
j_gene: TRBJ2-1
abundance: .
v_gene: TRBV10-3
len: 15
CDR3aa: CAISEVSGGKNEQFF
CDR3nt: TGTGCCATCAGTGAGGTGAGCGGGGGGAAGAATGAGCAGTTCTTC

d_gene: .
j_gene: TRBJ2-2
abundance: .
v_gene: TRBV7-6
len: 16
CDR3aa: CASSLLVGTGTGELFF
CDR3nt: TGTGCCAGCAGCTTATTGGTGGGGACCGGGACCGGGGAGCTGTTTTTT

d_gene: TRBD1
j_gene: TRBJ1-1
abundance: .
v_gene: TRBV5-1
len: 18
CDR3aa: CASSLVIRTGKADTEAFF
CDR3nt: TGCGCCAGCAGCTTGGTGATACGGACAGGGAAGGCGGACACTGAAGCTTTCTTT

d_gene: .
j_gene: TRBJ2-1
abundance: once
v_gene: TRBV20-1
len: 11
CDR3aa: CSARGNNEQFF
CDR3nt: TGCAGTGCTAGAGGAAACAATGAGCAGTTCTTC

d_gene: TRBD1
j_gene: TRBJ1-1
abundance: many
v_gene: TRBV6-1
len: 14
CDR3aa: CASSDRGRNTEAFF
CDR3nt: TGTGCCAGCAGTGACAGGGGGCGGAACACTGAAGCTTTCTTT

d_gene: TRBD1
j_gene: TRBJ1-1
abundance: once
v_gene: TRBV28
len: 13
CDR3aa: CASSFDRDAEAFF
CDR3nt: TGTGCCAGCAGTTTCGACAGGGACGCTGAAGCTTTCTTT

d_gene: .
j_gene: TRBJ2-2
abundance: .
v_gene: TRBV11-3
len: 15
CDR3aa: CASSHDGAATGELFF
CDR3nt: TGTGCCAGCAGCCACGACGGGGCCGCCACCGGGGAGCTGTTTTTT

d_gene: TRBD2
j_gene: TRBJ2-7
abundance: .
v_gene: TRBV28
len: 16
CDR3aa: CASSFLGGRGSREQYF
CDR3nt: TGTGCCAGCAGTTTTTTGGGCGGGAGAGGGTCACGGGAGCAGTACTTC

d_gene: .
j_gene: TRBJ1-3
abundance: .
v_gene: TRBV27
len: 16
CDR3aa: CASSSGLGGSGNTIYF
CDR3nt: TGTGCCAGCAGTTCCGGATTGGGAGGCTCCGGGAACACCATATATTTT

d_gene: .
j_gene: TRBJ2-1
abundance: .
v_gene: TRBV9
len: 15
CDR3aa: CASSVGPLGLGEQFF
CDR3nt: TGTGCCAGCAGCGTAGGCCCGTTGGGCCTAGGGGAGCAGTTCTTC

d_gene: .
j_gene: TRBJ1-5
abundance: .
v_gene: TRBV16
len: 12
CDR3aa: CASQKGDQPQHF
CDR3nt: TGTGCCAGCCAAAAGGGGGATCAGCCCCAGCATTTT

d_gene: .
j_gene: TRBJ1-2
abundance: .
v_gene: TRBV5-1
len: 12
CDR3aa: CASSLGGYGYTF
CDR3nt: TGCGCCAGCAGCTTGGGAGGGTATGGCTACACCTTC

d_gene: .
j_gene: TRBJ2-1
abundance: .
v_gene: TRBV6-5
len: 15
CDR3aa: CASSFQGTRDNEQFF
CDR3nt: TGTGCCAGCAGTTTTCAGGGGACACGGGACAATGAGCAGTTCTTC

d_gene: .
j_gene: TRBJ2-5
abundance: .
v_gene: TRBV24-1
len: 16
CDR3aa: CATQGSLKGVQETQYF
CDR3nt: TGTGCCACCCAAGGATCACTAAAGGGTGTCCAAGAGACCCAGTACTTC

d_gene: .
j_gene: TRBJ1-1
abundance: .
v_gene: TRBV30
len: 11
CDR3aa: CAWSVLSEAFF
CDR3nt: TGTGCCTGGAGTGTACTAAGTGAAGCTTTCTTT

d_gene: TRBD1
j_gene: TRBJ1-2
abundance: .
v_gene: TRBV5-1
len: 15
CDR3aa: CASSLLSGQGLGGTF
CDR3nt: TGCGCCAGCAGCTTGTTATCGGGACAGGGCCTTGGTGGCACCTTC

d_gene: .
j_gene: TRBJ1-2
abundance: once
v_gene: TRBV18
len: 13
CDR3aa: CASSPPAGYGYTF
CDR3nt: TGTGCCAGCTCACCACCGGCCGGTTATGGCTACACCTTC

d_gene: .
j_gene: TRBJ2-1
abundance: few
v_gene: TRBV11-2
len: 13
CDR3aa: CASSLGAGTEQFF
CDR3nt: TGTGCCAGCAGCTTAGGCGCGGGGACGGAGCAGTTCTTC

d_gene: TRBD2
j_gene: TRBJ2-7
abundance: .
v_gene: TRBV6-5
len: 15
CDR3aa: CASSQTSGFSYEQYF
CDR3nt: TGTGCCAGCAGTCAAACTAGCGGCTTCTCCTACGAGCAGTACTTC

d_gene: .
j_gene: TRBJ1-1
abundance: .
v_gene: TRBV19
len: 11
CDR3aa: CASGDYREAFF
CDR3nt: TGTGCCAGTGGGGACTACCGGGAAGCTTTCTTT

d_gene: .
j_gene: TRBJ2-3
abundance: .
v_gene: TRBV4-3
len: 15
CDR3aa: CASGGGGSSTDTQYF
CDR3nt: TGCGCCAGCGGGGGAGGGGGGTCTAGCACAGATACGCAGTATTTT

d_gene: .
j_gene: TRBJ2-3
abundance: .
v_gene: TRBV6-2/TRBV6-3
len: 15
CDR3aa: CASSPGQSTTDTQYF
CDR3nt: TGTGCCAGCAGCCCCGGACAGTCAACCACAGATACGCAGTATTTT

d_gene: .
j_gene: TRBJ1-4
abundance: .
v_gene: TRBV30
len: 13
CDR3aa: CAIKGEGRKNCFF
CDR3nt: .

d_gene: .
j_gene: TRBJ2-7
abundance: .
v_gene: TRBV20-1
len: 12
CDR3aa: CSASGAPYEQYF
CDR3nt: TGCAGTGCTAGTGGGGCACCCTACGAGCAGTACTTC

d_gene: .
j_gene: TRBJ1-4
abundance: .
v_gene: TRBV10-1
len: 13
CDR3aa: CASSVLTQEKLFF
CDR3nt: TGCGCCAGCAGTGTATTGACCCAAGAAAAACTGTTTTTT

d_gene: .
j_gene: TRBJ2-2
abundance: .
v_gene: TRBV4-3
len: 16
CDR3aa: CASSQTIGANTGELFF
CDR3nt: TGCGCCAGCAGCCAGACGATTGGAGCGAACACCGGGGAGCTGTTTTTT